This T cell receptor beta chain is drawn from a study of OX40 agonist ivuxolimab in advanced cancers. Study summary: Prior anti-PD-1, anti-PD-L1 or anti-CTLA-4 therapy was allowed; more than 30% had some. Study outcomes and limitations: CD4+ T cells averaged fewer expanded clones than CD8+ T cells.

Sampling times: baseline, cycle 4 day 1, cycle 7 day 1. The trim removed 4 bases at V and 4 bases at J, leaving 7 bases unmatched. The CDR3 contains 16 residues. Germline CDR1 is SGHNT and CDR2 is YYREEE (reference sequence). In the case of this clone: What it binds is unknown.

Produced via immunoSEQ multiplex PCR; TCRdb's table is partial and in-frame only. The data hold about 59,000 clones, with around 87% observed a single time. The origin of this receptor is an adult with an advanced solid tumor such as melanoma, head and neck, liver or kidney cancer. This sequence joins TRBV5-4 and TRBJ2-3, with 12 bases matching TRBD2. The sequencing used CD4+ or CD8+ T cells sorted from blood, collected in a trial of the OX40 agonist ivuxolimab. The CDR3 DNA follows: TGTGCCAGCAGCCCTGGACTAGCGGGGAAAGCAGATACGCAGTATTTT. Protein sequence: CASSPGLAGKADTQYF. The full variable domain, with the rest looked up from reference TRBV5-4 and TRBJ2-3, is ETGVTQSPTHLIKTRGQQVTLRCSSQSGHNTVSWYQQALGQGPQFIFQYYREEENGRGNFPPRFSGLQFPNYSSELNVNALELDDSALYLCASSPGLAGKADTQYFGPGTRLTVL.